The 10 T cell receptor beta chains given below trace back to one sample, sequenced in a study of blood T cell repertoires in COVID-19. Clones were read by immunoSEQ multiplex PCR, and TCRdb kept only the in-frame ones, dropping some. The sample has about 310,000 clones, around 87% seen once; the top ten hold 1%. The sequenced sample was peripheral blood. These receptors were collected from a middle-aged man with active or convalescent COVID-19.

The CDR3, as DNA: TGTGCCAGCAGCTTGCAAGCGGTGAGCTCCTACAATGAGCAGTTCTTC. Translating gives CASSLQAVSSYNEQFF. The chain joins TRBV7-3 to TRBJ2-1; tentative D call: TRBD2 (5 bases). Germline lookup yields CDR1 SGHTA and CDR2 FQGTGA. V was trimmed by 3 bases and J by 0 bases, leaving 12 bases between them. This CDR3 region has 16 residues.

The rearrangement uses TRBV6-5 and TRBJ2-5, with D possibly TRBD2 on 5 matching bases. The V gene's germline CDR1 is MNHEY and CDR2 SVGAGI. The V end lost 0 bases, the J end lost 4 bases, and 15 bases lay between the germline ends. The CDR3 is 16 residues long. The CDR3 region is CASSYSGISPGETQYF. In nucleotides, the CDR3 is TGTGCCAGCAGTTACTCCGGGATCTCTCCTGGAGAGACCCAGTACTTC.

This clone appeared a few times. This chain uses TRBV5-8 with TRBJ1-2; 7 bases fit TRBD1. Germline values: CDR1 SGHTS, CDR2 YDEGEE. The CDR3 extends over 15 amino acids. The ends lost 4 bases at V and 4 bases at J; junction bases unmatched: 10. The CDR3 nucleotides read TGTGCCAGCAGCGGACGACAGGGTTTTGGCTATGGCTACACCTTC. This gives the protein CASSGRQGFGYGYTF.

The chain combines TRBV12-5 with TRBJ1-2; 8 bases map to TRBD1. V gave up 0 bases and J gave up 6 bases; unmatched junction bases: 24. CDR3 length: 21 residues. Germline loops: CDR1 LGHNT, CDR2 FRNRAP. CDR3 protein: CASGLVQFGLDREGGRNGYTF. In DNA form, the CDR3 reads TGTGCTAGTGGTTTGGTTCAGTTCGGGTTGGACAGGGAGGGGGGTAGGAATGGCTACACCTTC.

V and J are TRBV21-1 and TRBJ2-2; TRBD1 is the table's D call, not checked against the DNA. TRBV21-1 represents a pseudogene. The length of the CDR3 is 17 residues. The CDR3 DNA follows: TGTGCCAGCAGCAAAGCGGGTACAGGGGGCGGCTCCGGGGAGCTGTTTTTT. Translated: CASSKAGTGGGSGELFF.

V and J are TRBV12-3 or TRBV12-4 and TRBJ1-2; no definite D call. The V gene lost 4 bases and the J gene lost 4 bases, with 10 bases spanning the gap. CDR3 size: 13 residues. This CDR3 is CASSSSTSYGYTF. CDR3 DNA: TGTGCCAGCAGTTCATCGACAAGCTATGGCTACACCTTC.

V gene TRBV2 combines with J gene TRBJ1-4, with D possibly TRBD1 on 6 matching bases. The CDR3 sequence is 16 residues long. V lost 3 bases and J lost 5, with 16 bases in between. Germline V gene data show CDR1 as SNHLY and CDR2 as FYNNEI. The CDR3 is CASSEVLGGSNEKLFF. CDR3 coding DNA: TGTGCCAGCAGTGAGGTCCTAGGGGGATCAAATGAAAAACTGTTTTTT.

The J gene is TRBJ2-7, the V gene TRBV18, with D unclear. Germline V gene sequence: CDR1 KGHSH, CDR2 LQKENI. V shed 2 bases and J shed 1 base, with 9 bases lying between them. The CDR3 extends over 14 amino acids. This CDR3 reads CASSPSSESYEQYF. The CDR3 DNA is TGTGCCAGCTCACCAAGCTCGGAGTCCTACGAGCAGTACTTC.

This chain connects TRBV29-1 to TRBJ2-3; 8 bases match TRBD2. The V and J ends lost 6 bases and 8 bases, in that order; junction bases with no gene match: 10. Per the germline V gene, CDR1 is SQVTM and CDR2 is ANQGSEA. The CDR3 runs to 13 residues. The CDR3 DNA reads TGCAGCGTGGCGGGACTAGATGGCGGTACGCAGTATTTT. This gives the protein CSVAGLDGGTQYF.

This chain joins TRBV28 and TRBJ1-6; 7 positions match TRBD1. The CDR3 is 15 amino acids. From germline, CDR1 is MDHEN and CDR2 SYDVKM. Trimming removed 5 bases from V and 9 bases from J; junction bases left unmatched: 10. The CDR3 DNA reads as TGTGCCAGCAGTCGACATCAGGGGGAGAGTTCACCCCTCCACTTT. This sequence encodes CASSRHQGESSPLHF.